This T cell receptor (beta chain) emerged from a study of early T cells in non-severe SARS-CoV-2 infection. Study-wide background: Chains from this unsorted whole-blood bulk RNA could not be paired. Study-level findings and limits: Anti-spike CD8 specificities were favored by VDJdb matching, whose results missed private and CD4 specificities.

V trimming: 4 bases; J trimming: 0 bases; junction bases outside the gene matches: 9. Germline CDR1 LNHDA, CDR2 SQIVND (reference sequence). This CDR3 is 16 amino acids long. This clonotype appeared many times. What it binds is not known. Attachment of unique molecular identifiers was made to individual cDNA molecules. TCRdb called the 5' RACE reads again in MiXCR, with one record for every CDR3 protein. This table has roughly 51,000 distinct CDR3 sequences, 11% appearing once. The V gene is TRBV19, the J gene TRBJ2-7; 7 nucleotides agree with TRBD1. This TCR derives from an adult who was a healthcare worker with PCR-confirmed SARS-CoV-2 infection or an uninfected control (not recorded which). Sequencing was carried out using whole blood. CDR3 loop: CASSTSKGGLSYEQYF. CDR3 bases: TGTGCCAGTAGTACGTCGAAAGGGGGCCTCTCCTACGAGCAGTACTTC.